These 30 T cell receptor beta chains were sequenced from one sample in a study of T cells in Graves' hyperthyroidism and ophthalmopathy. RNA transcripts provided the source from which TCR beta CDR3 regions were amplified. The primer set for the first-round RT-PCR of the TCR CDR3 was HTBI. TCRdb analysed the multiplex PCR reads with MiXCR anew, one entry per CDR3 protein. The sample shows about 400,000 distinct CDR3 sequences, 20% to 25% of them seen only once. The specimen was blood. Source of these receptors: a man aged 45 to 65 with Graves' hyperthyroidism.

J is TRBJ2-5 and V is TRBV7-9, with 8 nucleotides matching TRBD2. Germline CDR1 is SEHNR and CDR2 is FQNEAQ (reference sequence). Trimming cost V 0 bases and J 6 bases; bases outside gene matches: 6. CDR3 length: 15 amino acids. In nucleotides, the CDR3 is TGTGCCAGCAGCTTAGCCGTGGGACTAGTAAAGACCCAGTACTTC. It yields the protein CASSLAVGLVKTQYF. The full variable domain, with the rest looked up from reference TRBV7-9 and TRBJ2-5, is DTGVSQNPRHKITKRGQNVTFRCDPISEHNRLYWYRQTLGQGPEFLTYFQNEAQLEKSRLLSDRFSAERPKGSFSTLEIQRTEQGDSAMYLCASSLAVGLVKTQYFGPGTRLLVL.

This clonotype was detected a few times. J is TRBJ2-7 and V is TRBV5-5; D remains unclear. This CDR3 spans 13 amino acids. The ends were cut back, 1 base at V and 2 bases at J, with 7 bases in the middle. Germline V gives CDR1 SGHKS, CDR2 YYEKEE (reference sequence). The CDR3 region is CASSLLPTYEQYF. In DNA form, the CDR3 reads TGTGCCAGCAGCTTGCTCCCGACCTACGAGCAGTACTTC.

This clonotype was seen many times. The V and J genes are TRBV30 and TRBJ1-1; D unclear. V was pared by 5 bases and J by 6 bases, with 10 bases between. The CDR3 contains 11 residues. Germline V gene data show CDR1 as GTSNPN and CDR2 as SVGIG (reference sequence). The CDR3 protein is CAWSRTAEAFF. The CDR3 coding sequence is TGTGCCTGGTCCAGGACTGCTGAAGCTTTCTTT.

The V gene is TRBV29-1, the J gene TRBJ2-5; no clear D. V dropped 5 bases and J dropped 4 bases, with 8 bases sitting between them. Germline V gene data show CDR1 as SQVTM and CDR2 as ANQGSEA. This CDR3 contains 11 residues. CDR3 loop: CSVFWLETQYF. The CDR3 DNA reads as TGCAGCGTTTTTTGGTTAGAGACCCAGTACTTC.

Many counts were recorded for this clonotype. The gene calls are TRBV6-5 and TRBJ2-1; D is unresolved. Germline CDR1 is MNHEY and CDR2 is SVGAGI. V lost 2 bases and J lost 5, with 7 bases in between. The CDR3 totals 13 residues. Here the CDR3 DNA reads TGTGCCAGCAGTTACGCTACCGACAATGAGCAGTTCTTC. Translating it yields CASSYATDNEQFF.

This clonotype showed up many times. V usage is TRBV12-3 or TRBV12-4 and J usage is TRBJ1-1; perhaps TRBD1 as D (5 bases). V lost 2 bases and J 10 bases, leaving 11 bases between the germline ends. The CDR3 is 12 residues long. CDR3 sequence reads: CASSLTQGRAFF. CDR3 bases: TGTGCCAGCAGTTTAACCCAGGGCAGAGCTTTCTTT.

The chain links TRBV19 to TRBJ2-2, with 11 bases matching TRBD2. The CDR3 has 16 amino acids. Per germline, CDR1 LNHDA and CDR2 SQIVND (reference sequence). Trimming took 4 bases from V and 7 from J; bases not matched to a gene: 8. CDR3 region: CASSTLAGGPNGELFF. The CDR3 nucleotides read TGTGCCAGTAGTACCTTAGCGGGAGGGCCGAACGGGGAGCTGTTTTTT. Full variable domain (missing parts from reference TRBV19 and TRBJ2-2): DGGITQSPKYLFRKEGQNVTLSCEQNLNHDAMYWYRQDPGQGLRLIYYSQIVNDFQKGDIAEGYSVSREKKESFPLTVTSAQKNPTAFYLCASSTLAGGPNGELFFGEGSRLTVL.

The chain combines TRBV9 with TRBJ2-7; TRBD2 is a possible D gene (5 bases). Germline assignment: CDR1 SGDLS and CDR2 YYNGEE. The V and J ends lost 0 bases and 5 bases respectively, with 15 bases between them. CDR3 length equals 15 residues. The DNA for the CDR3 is TGTGCCAGCAGCGTAGGGGTAGGGAGCATCCACGAGCAGTACTTC. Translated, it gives CASSVGVGSIHEQYF.

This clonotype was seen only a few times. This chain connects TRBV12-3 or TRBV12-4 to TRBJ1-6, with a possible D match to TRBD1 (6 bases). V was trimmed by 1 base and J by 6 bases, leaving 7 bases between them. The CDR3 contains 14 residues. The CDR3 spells CASSLVGGNSPLHF. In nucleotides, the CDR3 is TGTGCCAGCAGTTTAGTAGGGGGTAATTCACCCCTCCACTTT.

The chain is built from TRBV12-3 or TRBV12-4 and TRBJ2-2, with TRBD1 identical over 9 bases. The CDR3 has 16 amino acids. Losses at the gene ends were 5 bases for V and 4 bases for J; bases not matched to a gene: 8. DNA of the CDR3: TGTGCCAGCAGTCCCCCGGGACAGGGTATCACCGGGGAGCTGTTTTTT. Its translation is CASSPPGQGITGELFF.

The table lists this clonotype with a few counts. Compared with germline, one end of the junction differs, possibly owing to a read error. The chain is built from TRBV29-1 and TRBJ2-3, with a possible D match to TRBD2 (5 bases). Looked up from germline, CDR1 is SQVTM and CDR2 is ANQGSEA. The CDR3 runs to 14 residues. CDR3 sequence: CSVEGAASTDTQYF. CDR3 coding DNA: TGCAGCGTCGAAGGAGCGGCCAGTACAGATACGCAGTATTTT.

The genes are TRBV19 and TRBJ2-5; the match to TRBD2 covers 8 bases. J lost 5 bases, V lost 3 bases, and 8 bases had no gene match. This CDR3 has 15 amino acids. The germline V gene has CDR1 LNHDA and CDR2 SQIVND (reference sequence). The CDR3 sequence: CASSMERGFRETQYF. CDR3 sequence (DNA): TGTGCCAGTAGTATGGAGCGGGGGTTTAGGGAGACCCAGTACTTC.

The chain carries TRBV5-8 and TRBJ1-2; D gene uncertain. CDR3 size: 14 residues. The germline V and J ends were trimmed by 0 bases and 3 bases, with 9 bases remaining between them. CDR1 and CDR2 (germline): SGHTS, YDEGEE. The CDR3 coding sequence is TGTGCCAGCAGCTTGGTGCAGTGGGACTATGGCTACACCTTC. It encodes CASSLVQWDYGYTF.

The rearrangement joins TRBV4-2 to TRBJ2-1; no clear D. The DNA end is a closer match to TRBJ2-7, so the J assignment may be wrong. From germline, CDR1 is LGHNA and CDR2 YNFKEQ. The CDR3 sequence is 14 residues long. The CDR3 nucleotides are TGTGCCAGCAGCCAAGATTTTGTAGGCAATGAGCAGTACTTC. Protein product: CASSQDFVGNEQYF.

The CDR3 region has the DNA TGTGCCAGCAGTTGGGGGAACGAGCAGTACTTC. Its translation is CASSWGNEQYF. The chain has TRBV6-2 or TRBV6-3 and TRBJ2-7; D may be TRBD1 or TRBD2 (5 bases each). V was cut by 4 bases and J by 5 bases, with 6 bases left in between. Germline V gene lookup returns CDR1 MNHEY and CDR2 SVGEGT. The CDR3 has 11 residues.

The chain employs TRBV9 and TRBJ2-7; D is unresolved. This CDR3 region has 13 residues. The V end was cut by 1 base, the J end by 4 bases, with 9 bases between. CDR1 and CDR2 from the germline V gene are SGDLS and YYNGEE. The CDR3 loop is CASSVHDGYEQYF. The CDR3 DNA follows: TGTGCCAGCAGCGTACACGACGGTTACGAGCAGTACTTC.

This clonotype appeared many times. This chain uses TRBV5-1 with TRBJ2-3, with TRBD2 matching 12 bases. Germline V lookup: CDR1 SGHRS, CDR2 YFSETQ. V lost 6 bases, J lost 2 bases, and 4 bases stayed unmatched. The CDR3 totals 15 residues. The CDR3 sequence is CASTRLAGATDTQYF. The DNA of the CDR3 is TGCGCCAGCACCCGACTAGCGGGAGCCACAGATACGCAGTATTTT.

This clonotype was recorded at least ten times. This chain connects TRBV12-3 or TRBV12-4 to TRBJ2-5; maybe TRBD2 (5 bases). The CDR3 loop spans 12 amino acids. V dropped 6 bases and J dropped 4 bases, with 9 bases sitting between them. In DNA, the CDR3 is TGTGCCAGCAGAAGTGGAGGAGAGACCCAGTACTTC. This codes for CASRSGGETQYF.

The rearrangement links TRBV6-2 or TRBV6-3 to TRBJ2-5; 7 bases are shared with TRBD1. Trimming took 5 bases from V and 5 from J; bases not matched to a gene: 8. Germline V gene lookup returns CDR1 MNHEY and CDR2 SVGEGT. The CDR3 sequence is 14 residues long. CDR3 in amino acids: CASSLRSQGETQYF. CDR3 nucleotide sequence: TGTGCCAGCAGTCTACGCTCACAGGGGGAGACCCAGTACTTC.

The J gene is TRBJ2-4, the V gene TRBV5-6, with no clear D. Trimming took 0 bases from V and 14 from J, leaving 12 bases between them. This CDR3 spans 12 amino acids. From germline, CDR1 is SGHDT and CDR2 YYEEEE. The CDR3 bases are TGTGCCAGCAGCTTGGAGGAGTACTTAGAGTACTTC. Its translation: CASSLEEYLEYF.

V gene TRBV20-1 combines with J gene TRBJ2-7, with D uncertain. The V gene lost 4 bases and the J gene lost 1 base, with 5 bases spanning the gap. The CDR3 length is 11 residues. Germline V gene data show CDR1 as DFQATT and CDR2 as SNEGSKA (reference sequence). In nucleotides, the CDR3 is TGCAGTGCTACAAAATCCTACGAGCAGTACTTC. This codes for CSATKSYEQYF.

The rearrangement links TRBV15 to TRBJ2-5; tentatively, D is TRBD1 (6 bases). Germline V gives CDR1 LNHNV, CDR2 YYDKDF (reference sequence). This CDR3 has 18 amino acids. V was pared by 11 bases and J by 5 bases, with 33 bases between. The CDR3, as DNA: TGTGCCGACAGCAGATCTCCGCCCAGGGGCAGAATTGAGGAGACCCAGTACTTC. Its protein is CADSRSPPRGRIEETQYF.

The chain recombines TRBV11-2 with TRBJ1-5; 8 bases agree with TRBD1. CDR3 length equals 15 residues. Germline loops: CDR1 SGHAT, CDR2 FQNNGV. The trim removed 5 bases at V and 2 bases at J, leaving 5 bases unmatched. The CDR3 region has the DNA TGTGCCAGCAGCGCAGACAGGGGAGGCAATCAGCCCCAGCATTTT. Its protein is CASSADRGGNQPQHF.

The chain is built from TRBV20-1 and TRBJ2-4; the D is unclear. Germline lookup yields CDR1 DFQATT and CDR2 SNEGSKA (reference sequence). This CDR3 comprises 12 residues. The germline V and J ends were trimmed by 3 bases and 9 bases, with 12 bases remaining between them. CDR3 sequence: CSASVLGSIQYF. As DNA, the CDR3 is TGCAGTGCTAGCGTTCTCGGAAGCATTCAGTACTTC.

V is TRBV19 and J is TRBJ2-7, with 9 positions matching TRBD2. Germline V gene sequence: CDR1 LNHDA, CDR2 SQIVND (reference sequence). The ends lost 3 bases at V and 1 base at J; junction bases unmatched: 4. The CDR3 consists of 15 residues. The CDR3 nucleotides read TGTGCCAGTAGTATTAGCGGGAGCCTGTCCTACGAGCAGTACTTC. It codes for CASSISGSLSYEQYF.

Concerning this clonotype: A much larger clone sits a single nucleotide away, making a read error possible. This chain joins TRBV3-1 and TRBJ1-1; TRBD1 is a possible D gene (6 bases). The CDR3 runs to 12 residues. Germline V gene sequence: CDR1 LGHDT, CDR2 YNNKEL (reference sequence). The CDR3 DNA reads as TGTGCCAGCAGACAGGGTGAGGCTGAAGCTCTCTTT. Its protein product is CASRQGEAEALF. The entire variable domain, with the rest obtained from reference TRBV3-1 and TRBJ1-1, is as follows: DTAVSQTPKYLVTQMGNDKSIKCEQNLGHDTMYWYKQDSKKFLKIMFSYNNKELIINETVPNRFSPKSPDKAHLNLHINSLELGDSAVYFCASRQGEAEALFGQGTRLTVV.

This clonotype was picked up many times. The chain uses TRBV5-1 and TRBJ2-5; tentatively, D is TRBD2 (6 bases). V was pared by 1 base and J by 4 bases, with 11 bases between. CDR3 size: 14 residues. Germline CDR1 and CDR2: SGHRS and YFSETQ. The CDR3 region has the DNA TGCGCCAGCAGCTTGAGTAGGAGGGGAGAGACCCAGTACTTC. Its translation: CASSLSRRGETQYF.

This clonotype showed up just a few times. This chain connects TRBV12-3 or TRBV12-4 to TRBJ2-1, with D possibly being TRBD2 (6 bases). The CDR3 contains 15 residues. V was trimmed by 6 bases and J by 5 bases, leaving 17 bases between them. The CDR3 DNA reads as TGTGCCAGCAGCCCCTTGGCGGGGACCGACAATGAGCAGTTCTTC. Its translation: CASSPLAGTDNEQFF.

CDR3 in amino acids: CAWSSQPNTEAFF. As DNA, the CDR3 is TGTGCCTGGAGCAGTCAGCCTAACACTGAAGCTTTCTTT. J is TRBJ1-1 and V is TRBV30; D remains ambiguous. The CDR3 sequence is 13 residues long. Trimming took 3 bases from V and 2 from J, leaving 10 bases between them. The V gene's germline CDR1 is GTSNPN and CDR2 SVGIG (reference sequence). Full variable domain (outside the CDR3, taken from reference TRBV30 and TRBJ1-1): SQTIHQWPATLVQPVGSPLSLECTVEGTSNPNLYWYRQAAGRGLQLLFYSVGIGQISSEVPQNLSASRPQDRQFILSSKKLLLSDSGFYLCAWSSQPNTEAFFGQGTRLTVV.

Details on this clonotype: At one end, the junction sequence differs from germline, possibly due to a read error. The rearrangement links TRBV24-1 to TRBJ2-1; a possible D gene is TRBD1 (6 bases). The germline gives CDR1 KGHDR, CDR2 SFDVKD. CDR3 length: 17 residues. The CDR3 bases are TGTGCCACCAGTGACCCGGGGCAGGGGCAGGGGCGCAATGAGCAGCTCTTC. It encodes CATSDPGQGQGRNEQLF.